What follows are 9 T cell receptor beta chains derived from one specimen sequenced in a study of radiotherapy plus CTLA-4 blockade in lung cancer. The data were produced by immunoSEQ multiplex PCR, yet TCRdb's version contains in-frame clones alone and is incomplete. The table has about 62,000 clones, more than 70% seen once. This sample comprised peripheral blood, obtained from a patient treated with radiotherapy plus ipilimumab. The receptors were sampled from a human donor with non-small cell lung cancer who had a complete response to radiotherapy plus ipilimumab.

The genes are TRBV30 and TRBJ1-2, with D hard to call. CDR3 size: 14 residues. Germline V gene lookup returns CDR1 GTSNPN and CDR2 SVGIG (reference sequence). V lost 2 bases and J lost 7, with 17 bases in between. The CDR3 bases are TGTGCCTGGAGTAAGGCACGGGTGAGGCGTGGCTACACCTTC. Its translation is CAWSKARVRRGYTF.

The chain links TRBV4-1 to TRBJ2-5; 9 bases line up with TRBD2. The CDR3 extends over 17 amino acids. Looked up from germline, CDR1 is MGHRA and CDR2 is YSYEKL. After removal of 1 base from V and 0 bases from J, the junction contained 6 bases not matched to a gene. CDR3 in DNA: TGCGCCAGCAGCCAAGGACGGGCTAGCGGGGACCAAGAGACCCAGTACTTC. Protein sequence: CASSQGRASGDQETQYF.

V gene TRBV19 combines with J gene TRBJ2-5; 8 bases line up with TRBD2. The J call may be incorrect, as the DNA end agrees better with TRBJ2-7. The CDR3 runs 16 residues. CDR1 LNHDA and CDR2 SQIVND come from the germline V gene (reference sequence). As DNA, the CDR3 is TGTGCCAGTAGTTCGTACGCCGGGACTAGTGCGCTCGAGCAGTACTTC. As protein: CASSSYAGTSALEQYF.

This clone showed up just a few times. The chain carries TRBV6-6 and TRBJ1-5; unclear D gene. CDR3 length: 14 residues. Germline values: CDR1 MNHNY, CDR2 SVGAGI (reference sequence). Trimming left V 6 bases short and J 1 base short, with 10 bases between. The CDR3 DNA is TGTGCCAGCAGCTCTTCGGAGAGCAATCAGCCCCAGCATTTT. It codes for CASSSSESNQPQHF.

This clone was seen more than once but under ten times. The chain combines TRBV7-6 with TRBJ2-5, with 14 bases that match TRBD2. V was pared by 5 bases and J by 1 base, with 6 bases of the junction left unmatched. The germline V gene encodes CDR1 SGHVS and CDR2 FNYEAQ. The CDR3 contains 17 residues. CDR3 amino acids: CASSPRLAGGVQETQYF. CDR3 bases: TGTGCCAGCAGCCCTAGACTAGCGGGGGGGGTCCAAGAGACCCAGTACTTC. The variable domain in full, completed from reference TRBV7-6 and TRBJ2-5, reads GAGVSQSPRYKVTKRGQDVALRCDPISGHVSLYWYRQALGQGPEFLTYFNYEAQQDKSGLPNDRFSAERPEGSISTLTIQRTEQRDSAMYRCASSPRLAGGVQETQYFGPGTRLLVL.

The genes are TRBV7-9 and TRBJ2-2; maybe TRBD2 (5 bases). V lost 4 bases, J lost 4 bases, and 16 bases lay in between. Per germline, CDR1 SEHNR and CDR2 FQNEAQ (reference sequence). The CDR3 covers 16 residues. CDR3 sequence: CASSSRGRVATGELFF. CDR3 in DNA: TGTGCCAGCAGCTCCCGAGGGCGGGTGGCCACCGGGGAGCTGTTTTTT.

J is TRBJ1-1 and V is TRBV6-6; maybe TRBD1 (6 bases). The CDR3 contains 14 residues. CDR1 is MNHNY, CDR2 SVGAGI, per germline (reference sequence). The V gene lost 0 bases and the J gene lost 2 bases, with 7 bases spanning the gap. CDR3 DNA sequence: TGTGCCAGCAGTTACTCGGGGACAAACACTGAAGCTTTCTTT. This translates into CASSYSGTNTEAFF.

The chain carries TRBV5-6 and TRBJ1-2; 8 bases map to TRBD1. Germline CDR1 and CDR2: SGHDT and YYEEEE. The CDR3 loop spans 17 amino acids. J lost 5 bases, V lost 2 bases, and 14 bases had no gene match. CDR3 sequence (DNA): TGTGCCAGCAGCTTCCTAGATCTCAGGGGGCGCGGATATGGCTACACCTTC. The encoded protein is CASSFLDLRGRGYGYTF. The full variable domain, rest sourced from reference TRBV5-6 and TRBJ1-2, is DAGVTQSPTHLIKTRGQQVTLRCSPKSGHDTVSWYQQALGQGPQFIFQYYEEEERQRGNFPDRFSGHQFPNYSSELNVNALLLGDSALYLCASSFLDLRGRGYGYTFGSGTRLTVV.

Concerning this clone: A junction boundary mismatches the germline segment, possibly from a read error. The J gene is TRBJ2-5, the V gene TRBV7-2, with 10 bases that match TRBD2. The CDR3 runs to 14 residues. Looked up from germline, CDR1 is SGHTA and CDR2 is FQGNSA. This chain's CDR3 is CASTLAGGWETQYF. Written as DNA, the CDR3 is TGTGCCAGCACCTTAGCGGGGGGATGGGAGACCCAGTACTTC.